One sample yielded the 17 T cell receptor beta chains listed below, sequenced in a study of blood T cell repertoires in COVID-19. Profiled with immunoSEQ multiplex PCR; TCRdb holds only in-frame clones, not every one. Of about 120,000 clones in the sample, about 90% were seen once. Sequencing input: peripheral blood. These TCRs come from a woman between 65 and 79 years old with acute or convalescent COVID-19.

V gene TRBV5-8 combines with J gene TRBJ1-4; 7 positions agree with TRBD1. Trimming took 4 bases from V and 7 from J; bases not matched to a gene: 7. This CDR3 region has 14 residues. Germline V lookup: CDR1 SGHTS, CDR2 YDEGEE. CDR3 nucleotides: TGTGCCAGCAGCGGAGGGGGCGAGGGTGAAAAACTGTTTTTT. Amino acids: CASSGGGEGEKLFF.

The chain employs TRBV5-1 and TRBJ1-5, with 9 positions matching TRBD1. V was clipped by 2 bases and J by 0 bases; unmatched bases: 3. CDR1 is SGHRS and CDR2 is YFSETQ in the germline V gene. The CDR3 contains 16 residues. In DNA form, the CDR3 reads TGCGCCAGCAGCTTCGGGGACAGGGATAGCAATCAGCCCCAGCATTTT. It translates to CASSFGDRDSNQPQHF. Looking up the rest from reference TRBV5-1 and TRBJ1-5 gives the full variable domain: KAGVTQTPRYLIKTRGQQVTLSCSPISGHRSVSWYQQTPGQGLQFLFEYFSETQRNKGNFPGRFSGRQFSNSRSEMNVSTLELGDSALYLCASSFGDRDSNQPQHFGDGTRLSIL.

The chain uses TRBV7-2 and TRBJ1-5; 7 positions agree with TRBD1. Germline V gene data show CDR1 as SGHTA and CDR2 as FQGNSA. Germline trimming cut 4 bases from V and 2 bases from J; bases unmatched to any gene: 5. The CDR3 length is 15 residues. In DNA, the CDR3 is TGTGCCAGCAGCTGGGGGACAGACGGCAATCAGCCCCAGCATTTT. Protein sequence: CASSWGTDGNQPQHF.

This chain joins TRBV28 and TRBJ1-2; no reliable D call. Per germline, CDR1 MDHEN and CDR2 SYDVKM. This CDR3 comprises 13 residues. Trimming left V 5 bases short and J 5 bases short, with 12 bases between. The CDR3, as DNA: TGTGCCAGCAGTGTCTTAAGAGATTATGGCTACACCTTC. The encoded protein is CASSVLRDYGYTF.

The V gene is TRBV6-5, the J gene TRBJ1-4; the D is unclear. Trimming took 2 bases from V and 7 from J, leaving 5 bases between them. The CDR3 has 12 amino acids. The V gene's germline CDR1 is MNHEY and CDR2 SVGAGI. CDR3 nucleotides: TGTGCCAGCAGTTACCTCGGTGAAAAACTGTTTTTT. Its protein product is CASSYLGEKLFF.

The genes are TRBV15 and TRBJ1-5; D is unclear. The CDR3 length is 15 residues. Trimming cost V 0 bases and J 9 bases, with 15 bases left between them. The germline V gene encodes CDR1 LNHNV and CDR2 YYDKDF (reference sequence). The CDR3 spells CATSRDPGNRRPQHF. The CDR3 DNA sequence: TGTGCCACCAGCAGAGATCCGGGGAATCGGCGGCCCCAGCATTTT.

The chain recombines TRBV24-1 with TRBJ1-2; the match to TRBD1 covers 8 bases. The germline CDR1 and CDR2 sequences are KGHDR and SFDVKD. Unmatched junction bases numbered 5, after V lost 4 bases and J lost 8 bases. CDR3 size: 13 residues. CDR3 sequence reads: CATSDLRTGGYTF. The CDR3 nucleotides are TGTGCCACCAGTGACCTAAGGACAGGGGGCTACACCTTC.

In the case of this clone: Within the sample, other DNA sequences also encode this same CDR3. The J gene is TRBJ2-5, the V gene TRBV5-1; TRBD1 matches 7 bases. Per the germline V gene, CDR1 is SGHRS and CDR2 is YFSETQ. This CDR3 is 15 amino acids long. V shed 0 bases, J shed 2 bases, and the junction held 4 bases outside the gene matches. CDR3 loop: CASSLEGGRQETQYF. The DNA for the CDR3 is TGCGCCAGCAGCTTGGAAGGGGGCAGACAAGAGACCCAGTACTTC.

The J gene is TRBJ1-3, the V gene TRBV6-6, with 8 bases identical to TRBD1. The CDR3 covers 16 residues. V shed 5 bases and J 1 base; nucleotides not matched to a gene: 7. Germline V gene lookup returns CDR1 MNHNY and CDR2 SVGAGI (reference sequence). The CDR3 DNA reads TGTGCCAGCAGTCAAGGGACAGGCCCTTCTGGAAACACCATATATTTT. Translating it yields CASSQGTGPSGNTIYF.

The V gene is TRBV19, the J gene TRBJ1-4; no reliable D call. This CDR3 has 14 residues. Germline V gene data show CDR1 as LNHDA and CDR2 as SQIVND (reference sequence). Deletions cut 2 bases from V and 8 bases from J, with 12 bases between. The chain's CDR3 is CASSINPPGEKLFF. CDR3 in DNA: TGTGCCAGTAGTATAAATCCCCCGGGGGAAAAACTGTTTTTT. Combining the CDR3 with reference TRBV19 and TRBJ1-4 gives the whole variable domain DGGITQSPKYLFRKEGQNVTLSCEQNLNHDAMYWYRQDPGQGLRLIYYSQIVNDFQKGDIAEGYSVSREKKESFPLTVTSAQKNPTAFYLCASSINPPGEKLFFGSGTQLSVL.

The V call is TRBV3-1 (or the pseudogene TRBV3-2), the J call TRBJ2-3, with 11 bases lining up with TRBD2. The V segment lost 4 bases and the J segment 5 bases; nucleotides outside the gene matches: 11. The CDR3 runs 17 residues. Germline assignment: CDR1 LGHDT and CDR2 YNNKEL (reference sequence). The CDR3 DNA reads TGTGCCAGCAGCCCTCTGTATAGCGGGGGGGCCAAAGATACGCAGTATTTT. This translates into CASSPLYSGGAKDTQYF.

The CDR3 loop is CASRTNRGVGNTIYF. CDR3 in DNA: TGTGCCAGCAGGACTAACAGGGGCGTCGGAAACACCATATATTTT. The rearrangement links TRBV6-5 to TRBJ1-3; 7 nucleotides line up with TRBD1. The CDR3 length is 15 residues. Trimming at V came to 6 bases and at J to 4 bases, leaving 9 bases not matched to a gene. CDR1 MNHEY and CDR2 SVGAGI come from the germline V gene.

The chain joins TRBV5-1 to TRBJ1-2, with a possible D match to TRBD1 (6 bases). The CDR3 length is 15 residues. Trimming stripped 4 bases from V and 0 bases from J, with 13 bases between. CDR1 and CDR2 (germline): SGHRS, YFSETQ. The CDR3 region is CASSGGAGTNYGYTF. CDR3 bases: TGCGCCAGCAGCGGGGGCGCTGGGACTAACTATGGCTACACCTTC.

This clone was detected only once. Germline is not matched at one junction end, which may reflect a read error. The rearrangement links TRBV11-2 to TRBJ1-2; D is unresolved. Germline CDR1 SGHAT, CDR2 FQNNGV. The CDR3 is 13 residues long. The DNA of the CDR3 is TGTGCCAGCAGCTCCCAATCGGGGTACGGCTTAGCCTTC. The encoded protein is CASSSQSGYGLAF.

The chain links TRBV6-2 or TRBV6-3 to TRBJ2-1, with TRBD2 matching over 14 bases. The CDR3 spans 21 residues. In germline, CDR1 is MNHEY, CDR2 SVGEGT. V lost 0 bases to trimming and J lost 0 bases; unmatched junction nucleotides: 10. CDR3 sequence: CASSYSTVGLAGESSYNEQFF. CDR3 bases: TGTGCCAGCAGTTACTCGACGGTGGGACTAGCGGGGGAAAGCTCCTACAATGAGCAGTTCTTC.

The chain couples TRBV6-6 to TRBJ2-1; a possible D gene is TRBD2 (6 bases). Trimming removed 9 bases at V and 8 bases at J, with 8 bases between. This CDR3 has 10 amino acids. Per germline, CDR1 MNHNY and CDR2 SVGAGI (reference sequence). The CDR3, as DNA: TGTGCCAGTGGGGGGTATGAGCAGTTCTTC. This sequence encodes CASGGYEQFF.

This chain joins TRBV6-5 and TRBJ1-3, with D uncertain. V was clipped by 4 bases and J by 4 bases, with 5 bases between them. CDR1 and CDR2 from the germline V gene are MNHEY and SVGAGI. The CDR3 has 12 residues. The CDR3 DNA is TGTGCCAGCAGTTCTACCGGAAACACCATATATTTT. Its translation is CASSSTGNTIYF.